A selection of T cell receptor beta chains follows, all from one sample in a study of blood T cell repertoires in COVID-19. Sequenced by immunoSEQ multiplex PCR; TCRdb stores in-frame clones only, minus some. The sample gives under 250,000 clones, around three quarters of which show up once; around 5.1% is in the top ten. Sequenced sample: peripheral blood. Source of these receptors: a woman in her sixties or seventies with acute or convalescent COVID-19. Each CDR3 is given with its conserved first and last residue. The D gene is left open where the match is weak. The size of a clone is reported for some rows only, either as once, few or many, or as a class for expanded clones.

V	size	J	D	DNA	CDR3
TRBV30	NA	TRBJ1-6	NA	TGTGCCTGGGAGAGAGACGGGTATAATTCACCCCTCCACTTT	CAWERDGYNSPLHF
TRBV5-1	NA	TRBJ2-1	NA	TGCGCCAGCAGCTTGCCTCGGTCAGGGGTCGTACATGAGCAGTTCTTC	CASSLPRSGVVHEQFF
TRBV3-1/TRBV3-2	NA	TRBJ2-1	NA	TGTGCCAGCAGCCAAGGGGGGACTGCTGCCTACAATGAGCAGTTCTTC	CASSQGGTAAYNEQFF
TRBV7-9	NA	TRBJ2-1	TRBD2	TGTGCCAGCAGCCCGACTAGCGGGAAGCCGCGGGAGCAGTTCTTC	CASSPTSGKPREQFF
TRBV29-1	NA	TRBJ2-1	NA	TGCAGCATCAGAGGGGGATACTCCTACAATGAGCAGTTCTTC	CSIRGGYSYNEQFF
TRBV28	NA	TRBJ1-4	NA	TGTGCCAGCAGTTTGGGCAGTGAAAAACTGTTTTTT	CASSLGSEKLFF
TRBV10-2	NA	TRBJ2-1	NA	TGCGCCAGCAGTACAACTAGCTCGGAATACAATGAGCAGTTCTTC	CASSTTSSEYNEQFF
TRBV27	NA	TRBJ2-7	NA	TGTGCCAGCAGCCCGGGGGGAGGGACAATTTACGAGCAGTACTTC	CASSPGGGTIYEQYF
TRBV5-4	once	TRBJ1-2	TRBD1	TGTGCCAGCAGCCCCGGGGACAGGGACGGCTACACCTTC	CASSPGDRDGYTF
TRBV7-2	once	TRBJ1-5	TRBD1	TGTGCCAGCAGCTTGGGACAGTACCTCAGCAATCAGCCCCAGCATTTT	CASSLGQYLSNQPQHF
TRBV6-5	NA	TRBJ1-2	TRBD1	TGTGCCAGCAGGGACAGGGTGTATGGCTACACCTTC	CASRDRVYGYTF
TRBV5-5	NA	TRBJ1-5	NA	TGTGCCAGCAGCTTGGCCGAGGGTCGGCCCCAGCATTTT	CASSLAEGRPQHF
TRBV19	once	TRBJ2-7	NA	TGTGCCAGTAGTGGACGGGACACCCGCGGCGCGGAGTCCCCCTACGAGCAGTACTTC	CASSGRDTRGAESPYEQYF
TRBV28	NA	TRBJ1-6	NA	TGTGCCAGCAGTTTATGGAGTGCCGGGTCCTATAATTCACCCCTCCACTTT	CASSLWSAGSYNSPLHF
TRBV7-2	NA	TRBJ1-1	TRBD1	TGTGCCAGCAGCCCGGGACAGATGAACACTGAAGCTTTCTTT	CASSPGQMNTEAFF
TRBV10-2	NA	TRBJ1-2	TRBD1	TGCGCCAGCCGGGGACAGGGAAACTATGGCTACACCTTC	CASRGQGNYGYTF
TRBV5-1	once	TRBJ2-7	TRBD2	TGCGCCAGCAGCTTGGCTCTAGCGGGAGATTACGAGCAGTACTTC	CASSLALAGDYEQYF
TRBV6-6	NA	TRBJ2-5	TRBD1	TGTGCCAGCAGTTTCGTGGGACAGGCTAAAGAGACCCAGTACTTC	CASSFVGQAKETQYF
TRBV10-3	few	TRBJ1-2	NA	TGTGCCATCAGTGAAATGCAGACAGAGAACTATGGCTACACCTTC	CAISEMQTENYGYTF
TRBV5-1	NA	TRBJ2-1	TRBD1	TGCGCCAGCAGCCCGGACAGGGTCCGATACAATGAGCAGTTCTTC	CASSPDRVRYNEQFF
TRBV5-4	NA	TRBJ2-5	TRBD2	TGTGCCAGCAGCATCGGGACTAGCGGGAGGAGGGAAGAGACCCAGTACTTC	CASSIGTSGRREETQYF
TRBV5-4	NA	TRBJ1-4	TRBD1	TGTGCCAGCAGCCAGGACAGGGTTAGCGAAAAACTGTTTTTT	CASSQDRVSEKLFF
TRBV10-3	NA	TRBJ1-4	TRBD1	TGTGCCATCGGGGACGGGACAGATGAAAAACTGTTTTTT	CAIGDGTDEKLFF
TRBV10-1	few	TRBJ1-2	NA	TGCGCCAGCAGTGAACAGGTCGGCCATGGCTACACCTTC	CASSEQVGHGYTF
TRBV6-5	NA	TRBJ1-6	NA	TGTGCCAGCAGCTTCCCAGGGACAACGGATTCACCCCTCCACTTT	CASSFPGTTDSPLHF
TRBV28	NA	TRBJ1-4	TRBD1	TGTGCCAGCAGTTTAGTTGGGTACAGGGGCCAGGATGAAAAACTGTTTTTT	CASSLVGYRGQDEKLFF
TRBV2	NA	TRBJ2-3	NA	TGTGCCAGCAGTGGCGAAAACACAGATACGCAGTATTTT	CASSGENTDTQYF
TRBV5-1	NA	TRBJ1-1	TRBD1	TGCGCCAGTAGGACAGGGAGGACCCCGGGGAACACTGAAGCTTTCTTT	CASRTGRTPGNTEAFF
TRBV5-6	NA	TRBJ1-5	TRBD1	TGTGCCAGCAGCTTTCTCCGGGACAGAAAATATAGCAATCAGCCCCAGCATTTT	CASSFLRDRKYSNQPQHF
TRBV5-1	NA	TRBJ2-1	TRBD2	TGCGCCAGCAGCTTGCCGGGACTAGCGGATTACAATGAGCAGTTCTTC	CASSLPGLADYNEQFF
TRBV7-2	NA	TRBJ2-3	TRBD2	TGTGCCAGCAGCTTAGTCGCTAGCGGATATCGCACAGATACGCAGTATTTT	CASSLVASGYRTDTQYF
TRBV9	NA	TRBJ2-3	TRBD2	TGTGCCAGCAGCGTGGTGCTTGCGGGAGGATCAGATACGCAGTATTTT	CASSVVLAGGSDTQYF
TRBV28	NA	TRBJ1-1	NA	TGTGCCAGCAGGGAGGGGGAAGCTTTCTTT	CASREGEAFF
TRBV7-3	NA	TRBJ1-1	NA	TGTGCCAGCAGCCCCACCGGGGTTGACACTGAAGCTTTCTTT	CASSPTGVDTEAFF
TRBV11-2	NA	TRBJ2-7	NA	TGTGCCAGCAGCTTAGATCAGGGCCTGCAAGGCGAGCAGTACTTC	CASSLDQGLQGEQYF
TRBV19	NA	TRBJ2-1	TRBD1	TGTGCCAGTAGCCGGGACAGGGGTAGCAATGAGCAGTTCTTC	CASSRDRGSNEQFF
TRBV11-3	NA	TRBJ1-2	NA	TGTGCCAGCAGCTTAGATGCTGGGGGGGCAGACTATGGCTACACCTTC	CASSLDAGGADYGYTF
TRBV10-3	NA	TRBJ1-1	TRBD1	TGTGCCATCAGTGAACAGGGGCAAGTAAACACTGAAGCTTTCTTT	CAISEQGQVNTEAFF
TRBV10-2	NA	TRBJ1-5	NA	TGCGCCAGCAGTGAGGCTGCGTGGCCGGGGAGTTGGCAGCCCCAGCATTTT	CASSEAAWPGSWQPQHF
TRBV3-1/TRBV3-2	NA	TRBJ1-2	NA	TGTGCCAGCAGCCAAGATTTATATGGCTACACCTTC	CASSQDLYGYTF
TRBV5-1	once	TRBJ1-4	TRBD1	TGCGCCAGCAGCTCCGGGACAGGGTTGAGGGGGGAAAAACTGTTTTTT	CASSSGTGLRGEKLFF
TRBV5-1	NA	TRBJ1-1	TRBD1	TGCGCCAGCACTTTGAGTGGGGGACAGGGCCCAGAAGCTTTCTTT	CASTLSGGQGPEAFF
TRBV6-5	NA	TRBJ2-7	TRBD2	TGTGCCAGCAGTAAGGGACTAGCGGGCTACGAGCAGTACTTC	CASSKGLAGYEQYF
TRBV2	NA	TRBJ2-7	NA	TGTGCCAGCACCCGCCGGGACAACTACGAGCAGTACTTC	CASTRRDNYEQYF
TRBV6-5	NA	TRBJ2-7	TRBD1	TGTGCCAGCAGTTACACAGACGGACAGGGCTCCAACGAGCAGTACTTC	CASSYTDGQGSNEQYF
TRBV18	NA	TRBJ2-7	TRBD2	TGTGCCAGCTCACTCCGACTAGCGGGAGATCGGTACGAGCAGTACTTC	CASSLRLAGDRYEQYF
TRBV2	NA	TRBJ1-4	NA	TGTGCCAGCAGTGAATCAGGGATGGCTAATGAAAAACTGTTTTTT	CASSESGMANEKLFF
TRBV3-1/TRBV3-2	few	TRBJ2-5	NA	TGTGCCAGCAGCCATGATAGCGCGGAGACCCAGTACTTC	CASSHDSAETQYF
TRBV5-8	NA	TRBJ2-6	NA	TGTGCCAGCAGCTTTTCCGTCTCTGGGGCCAACGTCCTGACTTTC	CASSFSVSGANVLTF
TRBV3-1/TRBV3-2	few	TRBJ2-5	TRBD2	TGTGCCAGCAGCCAAAGCCCTAGCGGGCAGGGGGAGACCCAGTACTTC	CASSQSPSGQGETQYF
TRBV7-2	NA	TRBJ2-1	TRBD2	TGTGCCAGCAGCCTCCGGACTAGCGGCTACAATGAGCAGTTCTTC	CASSLRTSGYNEQFF
TRBV3-1/TRBV3-2	NA	TRBJ2-7	TRBD2	TGTGCCAGCAGTCAAAACCGGCTAGCGGGAGTGGAGGAGCAGTACTTC	CASSQNRLAGVEEQYF
TRBV6-5	few	TRBJ2-3	NA	TGTGCCACCAGTCCCCGACAGGTCACAGATACGCAGTATTTT	CATSPRQVTDTQYF
TRBV11-3	NA	TRBJ2-7	NA	TGTGCCAGCAGCCCTACGACAAGCTCCTACGAGCAGTACTTC	CASSPTTSSYEQYF